Below, 17 T cell receptor beta chains from the same sample are listed, as sequenced in a study of blood T cells in healthy people across ages. It was with a sample-barcoded 5' primer and a J-beta primer mix that a second PCR of roughly 7 to 12 cycles was run. One entry per CDR3 protein, called by TCRdb with MiXCR from the 5' RACE reads. The repertoire holds about a million distinct CDR3 sequences, with roughly two fifths as singletons. Sequences were obtained from blood. Receptors were obtained from a man younger than 35 in good health.

The chain employs TRBV5-1 and TRBJ1-2, with 8 bases fitting TRBD1. The V and J ends lost 4 bases and 0 bases, in that order; junction bases with no gene match: 5. CDR1 is SGHRS, CDR2 YFSETQ, per germline. The CDR3 loop spans 15 amino acids. The chain's CDR3 is CASSQHRGSNYGYTF. CDR3 nucleotides: TGCGCCAGCAGCCAACACAGGGGGTCTAACTATGGCTACACCTTC.

This chain joins TRBV12-3 or TRBV12-4 and TRBJ2-7, with 14 nucleotides matching TRBD2. This CDR3 has 15 residues. V lost 5 bases and J lost 3; bases outside the gene matches: 3. The CDR3 nucleotides read TGTGCCAGCAGTAGACTAGCGGGGGGGCACTACGAGCAGTACTTC. Protein product: CASSRLAGGHYEQYF.

Details on this clonotype: The DNA is left out, because the CDR3 cannot be placed on it with certainty; the CDR3 is given as TCRdb lists it. V and J are TRBV21-1 and TRBJ2-3. TRBV21-1 is tagged as a pseudogene. Termini included, the CDR3 measures 15 amino acids. CDR3 region: CASSTSYYCTDTQYF.

The chain links TRBV24-1 to TRBJ2-1; no firm D call. The DNA end is more similar to TRBJ2-7, so the J call may be wrong. Germline V gene data show CDR1 as KGHDR and CDR2 as SFDVKD. The CDR3 covers 15 residues. CDR3 DNA: TGTGCCACCAGTGATCTTACGAACTCCTACAATGAGCAGTACTTC. It encodes CATSDLTNSYNEQYF.

The chain employs TRBV7-2 and TRBJ2-7, with D hard to call. The CDR3 sequence is 14 residues long. Germline CDR1 is SGHTA and CDR2 is FQGNSA. V lost 6 bases, J lost 0 bases, and 12 bases lay in between. The CDR3 loop is CASSFRLGSYEQYF. The CDR3 DNA reads as TGTGCCAGCAGTTTTCGGCTGGGCTCCTACGAGCAGTACTTC.

As concerns this clonotype: The junction shows a germline mismatch at one end, possibly a read error. The genes are TRBV7-3 and TRBJ2-5; 12 bases agree with TRBD1. Per germline, CDR1 SGHTA and CDR2 FQGTGA. The CDR3 is 16 residues long. The chain's CDR3 is CASSLQGTGGAETQDF. Here the CDR3 DNA reads TGTGCCAGCAGCCTCCAGGGGACAGGGGGCGCAGAGACCCAGGACTTC.

The J gene is TRBJ2-4, the V gene TRBV7-2, with a weak D call TRBD1 (5 bases). Between the trimmed V and J ends, which lost 5 bases and 0 bases, there was a span of 20 bases. Germline-derived CDR1 and CDR2 are SGHTA and FQGNSA. The CDR3 length is 18 residues. CDR3 sequence: CASSPAQGIPSAKNIQYF. DNA of the CDR3: TGTGCCAGCAGCCCAGCTCAGGGAATTCCCTCAGCCAAAAACATTCAGTACTTC.

This clonotype was seen a handful of times. The rearrangement joins TRBV4-3 to TRBJ2-1; D is uncertain. The germline V gene has CDR1 LGHNA and CDR2 YSLEER. This CDR3 region has 16 residues. V lost 0 bases and J lost 0, with 9 bases in between. The DNA of the CDR3 is TGCGCCAGCAGCCAAGATCACCGGAGCTCCTACAATGAGCAGTTCTTC. Protein sequence: CASSQDHRSSYNEQFF.

The V gene is TRBV9, the J gene TRBJ2-3, with D maybe TRBD1 (6 bases). Germline V gives CDR1 SGDLS, CDR2 YYNGEE. Trimming shortened V by 4 bases and J by 0 bases, and 12 bases separated the two germline ends. The CDR3 is 15 amino acids. As DNA, the CDR3 is TGTGCCAGCAGCTCTCAGACAGGAAGCACAGATACGCAGTATTTT. Translating gives CASSSQTGSTDTQYF.

The V call is TRBV29-1, the J call TRBJ2-1; D is perhaps TRBD1 or TRBD2 (5 bases each). The germline V gene encodes CDR1 SQVTM and CDR2 ANQGSEA. This CDR3 region has 16 residues. Deletions cut 6 bases from V and 0 bases from J, with 18 bases between. CDR3 in amino acids: CSVPPGLTSSYNEQFF. The DNA of the CDR3 is TGCAGCGTACCCCCGGGGCTAACCAGCTCCTACAATGAGCAGTTCTTC.

This clonotype was detected only a few times. The J gene is TRBJ2-1, the V gene TRBV5-4, with 9 bases aligning to TRBD2. Germline V gives CDR1 SGHNT, CDR2 YYREEE (reference sequence). This CDR3 has 16 amino acids. Trimming at V came to 0 bases and at J to 6 bases, leaving 7 bases not matched to a gene. In DNA, the CDR3 is TGTGCCAGCAGCTTGGGTGGCCTAGCGGGACTCAATGAGCAGTTCTTC. It codes for CASSLGGLAGLNEQFF.

The genes are TRBV4-3 and TRBJ2-2; TRBD2 matches at 11 bases. Per the germline V gene, CDR1 is LGHNA and CDR2 is YSLEER. This CDR3 spans 15 amino acids. J gave up 6 bases and V 2 bases, and 2 bases lay outside the gene matches. The CDR3, as DNA: TGCGCCAGCAGCCAATCGACTAGCGGGGCCGGGGAGCTGTTTTTT. Residues: CASSQSTSGAGELFF.

This clonotype was detected ten times or more. The chain uses TRBV29-1 and TRBJ2-1, with 7 bases lining up with TRBD1. The CDR3 runs to 13 residues. Per germline, CDR1 SQVTM and CDR2 ANQGSEA. V gave up 7 bases and J gave up 8 bases; unmatched junction bases: 11. The CDR3 nucleotides read TGCAGCGGTAGACAGGGCGCCGGGGATGAGCAGTTCTTC. Its protein product is CSGRQGAGDEQFF.

Ten or more counts support this clonotype. The rearrangement uses TRBV5-1 and TRBJ2-1; 7 nucleotides line up with TRBD1. The CDR3 sequence is 16 residues long. Germline CDR1 and CDR2: SGHRS and YFSETQ. With 3 bases clipped from V and 0 bases from J, the junction kept 6 bases outside the gene matches. The CDR3 spells CASSSGQVSSYNEQFF. In DNA form, the CDR3 reads TGCGCCAGCAGCTCCGGACAGGTTAGCTCCTACAATGAGCAGTTCTTC.

This clonotype was recorded at least ten times. The V and J genes are TRBV7-6 and TRBJ2-2; TRBD1 might be the D (6 bases). V lost 4 bases and J lost 6, with 18 bases in between. Germline assignment: CDR1 SGHVS and CDR2 FNYEAQ. CDR3 size: 16 residues. The CDR3 is CASSSKLGARAGELFF. In nucleotides, the CDR3 is TGTGCCAGCAGCTCGAAATTGGGGGCAAGGGCCGGGGAGCTGTTTTTT.

The chain employs TRBV6-2 or TRBV6-3 and TRBJ1-3, with unresolved D. Germline V lookup: CDR1 MNHEY, CDR2 SVGEGT. This CDR3 comprises 15 residues. V was clipped by 5 bases and J by 0 bases, with 11 bases between them. CDR3 protein: CASSDLRDSGNTIYF. The CDR3 DNA follows: TGTGCCAGCAGTGACCTCCGGGACTCTGGAAACACCATATATTTT.

The chain joins TRBV6-5 to TRBJ2-5; D is perhaps TRBD1 or TRBD2 (7 bases each). This CDR3 is 15 amino acids long. CDR1 and CDR2 from the germline V gene are MNHEY and SVGAGI. The V end lost 7 bases, the J end lost 0 bases, and 15 bases lay between the germline ends. As DNA, the CDR3 is TGTGCCAGCACCACAGCGGGGACAGACCAAGAGACCCAGTACTTC. It translates to CASTTAGTDQETQYF.